The rows below give T cell receptor beta chains drawn from one sample of a study of vaccination and CD4 T cells after COVID-19. No antigens are known for them. MiXCR, applied by TCRdb to the PCR reads, yields one record per CDR3 protein. The sample lists around 13,000 distinct CDR3 sequences, approximately 74% seen once, with less than 10% in the top ten. The sample here was CD4+ T cells from blood, cultured in vitro, taken after SARS-CoV-2 vaccination. The receptors shown here come from a human donor who received a COVID-19 vaccine. Each CDR3 is given with its conserved first and last residue. Each record gives: D gene, V gene, J gene, clone size, CDR3 protein, CDR3 DNA. A D gene is named only where the DNA matches it firmly. Clone size is not always given. Where it is, it says once, few, many or a class for expanded clones.

D gene: .
V gene: TRBV27
J gene: TRBJ1-2
clone size: .
CDR3 protein: CASSFAANYGYTF
CDR3 DNA: TGTGCCAGCAGTTTTGCAGCCAACTATGGCTACACCTTC

D gene: TRBD1
V gene: TRBV24-1
J gene: TRBJ1-2
clone size: few
CDR3 protein: CATSDWDRGGYTF
CDR3 DNA: TGTGCCACCAGTGATTGGGACAGGGGGGGCTACACCTTC

D gene: .
V gene: TRBV6-1
J gene: TRBJ1-5
clone size: .
CDR3 protein: CASKGQNNSPRNQPQHF
CDR3 DNA: TGTGCCAGCAAAGGACAGAATAACTCCCCTCGCAATCAGCCCCAGCATTTT

D gene: .
V gene: TRBV20-1
J gene: TRBJ2-1
clone size: .
CDR3 protein: CSARDTRGFYNEQFF
CDR3 DNA: TGCAGTGCTAGAGATACCCGTGGTTTTTACAATGAGCAGTTCTTC

D gene: .
V gene: TRBV20-1
J gene: TRBJ1-2
clone size: .
CDR3 protein: CSARGQNGYTF
CDR3 DNA: TGCAGTGCTAGAGGTCAGAATGGCTACACCTTC

D gene: .
V gene: TRBV24-1
J gene: TRBJ1-2
clone size: few
CDR3 protein: CATSDDGQTYGYTF
CDR3 DNA: TGTGCCACCAGTGACGACGGACAGACCTATGGCTACACCTTC

D gene: TRBD2
V gene: TRBV7-2
J gene: TRBJ2-1
clone size: .
CDR3 protein: CASSLGGGAVGNEQFF
CDR3 DNA: TGTGCCAGCAGCTTAGGCGGGGGGGCTGTTGGTAATGAGCAGTTCTTC

D gene: TRBD2
V gene: TRBV30
J gene: TRBJ2-2
clone size: .
CDR3 protein: CAWKVLGGDTGELFF
CDR3 DNA: TGTGCCTGGAAGGTTCTTGGGGGGGACACCGGGGAGCTGTTTTTT

D gene: TRBD1
V gene: TRBV27
J gene: TRBJ2-2
clone size: .
CDR3 protein: CASSRQGNTGELFF
CDR3 DNA: TGTGCCAGCAGCCGACAGGGGAACACCGGGGAGCTGTTTTTT

D gene: TRBD1
V gene: TRBV6-1
J gene: TRBJ1-5
clone size: .
CDR3 protein: CASYGDRVNQPQHF
CDR3 DNA: TGTGCCAGCTATGGGGACAGGGTTAATCAGCCCCAGCATTTT

D gene: TRBD1
V gene: TRBV24-1
J gene: TRBJ2-5
clone size: .
CDR3 protein: CATSDQQGSWETRYF
CDR3 DNA: TGTGCCACCAGTGATCAACAGGGGAGCTGGGAGACCCGGTACTTC

D gene: .
V gene: TRBV20-1
J gene: TRBJ1-1
clone size: few
CDR3 protein: CSASLSGGAFF
CDR3 DNA: TGCAGTGCTAGCTTATCGGGCGGAGCTTTCTTT

D gene: .
V gene: TRBV14
J gene: TRBJ1-2
clone size: .
CDR3 protein: CAGSQERGGRRGGYTF
CDR3 DNA: TGTGCCGGCAGCCAAGAGCGGGGGGGCCGGAGGGGTGGCTACACCTTC

D gene: TRBD1
V gene: TRBV15
J gene: TRBJ1-5
clone size: .
CDR3 protein: CATSRGQGDQPQHF
CDR3 DNA: TGTGCCACCAGCAGAGGACAGGGGGACCAGCCCCAGCATTTT

D gene: TRBD1
V gene: TRBV19
J gene: TRBJ2-6
clone size: .
CDR3 protein: CASSTWDRPSGANVLTF
CDR3 DNA: TGTGCCAGTAGTACGTGGGACAGGCCCTCTGGGGCCAACGTCCTGACTTTC

D gene: TRBD2
V gene: TRBV20-1
J gene: TRBJ2-5
clone size: medium-sized
CDR3 protein: CSARTSGGVETQYF
CDR3 DNA: TGCAGTGCGAGGACTAGCGGGGGGGTAGAGACCCAGTACTTC

D gene: .
V gene: TRBV5-1
J gene: TRBJ1-2
clone size: .
CDR3 protein: CASSLALGPPRDGYTF
CDR3 DNA: TGCGCCAGCAGCTTGGCTCTAGGACCGCCGCGGGATGGCTACACCTTC

D gene: TRBD2
V gene: TRBV20-1
J gene: TRBJ2-3
clone size: .
CDR3 protein: CSASAGTSLTDTQYF
CDR3 DNA: TGCAGTGCTAGCGCCGGGACTAGCCTCACAGATACGCAGTATTTT

D gene: TRBD2
V gene: TRBV7-9
J gene: TRBJ2-3
clone size: .
CDR3 protein: CASSLRVGAGGGTDTQYF
CDR3 DNA: TGTGCCAGCAGCTTGCGGGTTGGGGCGGGGGGGGGCACAGATACGCAGTATTTT

D gene: .
V gene: TRBV6-1
J gene: TRBJ1-6
clone size: once
CDR3 protein: CASSLSIGEDSPLHF
CDR3 DNA: TGTGCCAGCAGTCTTTCGATAGGGGAGGACTCACCCCTCCACTTT

D gene: TRBD1
V gene: TRBV6-1
J gene: TRBJ1-6
clone size: few
CDR3 protein: CASSVGGGSPLHF
CDR3 DNA: TGTGCCAGCAGTGTAGGGGGCGGTTCACCCCTCCACTTT

D gene: TRBD1
V gene: TRBV30
J gene: TRBJ2-3
clone size: .
CDR3 protein: CAWTTGQGGTDTQYF
CDR3 DNA: TGTGCCTGGACCACAGGACAGGGGGGAACAGATACGCAGTATTTT

D gene: .
V gene: TRBV7-9
J gene: TRBJ1-1
clone size: .
CDR3 protein: CASSDLQGPWRAFF
CDR3 DNA: TGTGCCAGCAGCGACCTTCAGGGGCCGTGGAGAGCTTTCTTT

D gene: .
V gene: TRBV19
J gene: TRBJ2-5
clone size: .
CDR3 protein: CASSIGPEGGETQYF
CDR3 DNA: TGTGCCAGTAGTATAGGGCCCGAGGGCGGGGAGACCCAGTACTTC

D gene: .
V gene: TRBV6-1
J gene: TRBJ2-5
clone size: .
CDR3 protein: CASRGSGLETQYF
CDR3 DNA: TGTGCCAGCAGGGGATCGGGACTCGAGACCCAGTACTTC

D gene: .
V gene: TRBV5-4
J gene: TRBJ2-7
clone size: .
CDR3 protein: CASSLGGGNSYEQYF
CDR3 DNA: TGTGCCAGCAGCTTGGGGGGCGGGAACTCCTACGAGCAGTACTTC

D gene: TRBD1
V gene: TRBV10-3
J gene: TRBJ1-1
clone size: .
CDR3 protein: CAISERQGNTEAFF
CDR3 DNA: TGTGCCATCAGTGAGCGACAGGGGAACACTGAAGCTTTCTTT

D gene: .
V gene: TRBV6-5
J gene: TRBJ1-5
clone size: .
CDR3 protein: CASSYSLSAFNQPQHF
CDR3 DNA: TGTGCCAGCAGTTACTCGCTGTCGGCGTTCAATCAGCCCCAGCATTTT

D gene: .
V gene: TRBV10-1
J gene: TRBJ2-5
clone size: few
CDR3 protein: CASSEQGSRQETQYF
CDR3 DNA: TGCGCCAGCAGTGAACAGGGATCTCGCCAAGAGACCCAGTACTTC